This T cell receptor (beta chain) appears in the sequencing data of a study of control samples from healthy donors and cancer patients. Some clones are missing from TCRdb's copy, which holds only in-frame ones; the method was immunoSEQ multiplex PCR. Among 150,000 to 200,000 clones listed, about nine tenths were seen once. This CDR3 contains 11 residues. V dropped 5 bases and J dropped 2 bases, with 2 bases sitting between them. CDR1 SEHNR and CDR2 FQNEAQ come from the germline V gene (reference sequence). The genes are TRBV7-9 and TRBJ2-3, with unresolved D. This clonotype was obtained from a woman aged 40 to 50 in good health. The sequenced sample consisted of blood. CDR3 nucleotides: TGTGCCAGCAGCGTCACAGATACGCAGTATTTT. Protein product: CASSVTDTQYF.